Listed here are 7 T cell receptor beta chains from one sample, sequenced in a study of blood T cell repertoires in COVID-19. Repertoires were generated with immunoSEQ multiplex PCR, while TCRdb's copy carries only in-frame clones and drops some. The sample carries about 120,000 clones, about four fifths recorded once. The source material was peripheral blood. These receptors originate from a man younger than 40 with COVID-19, enrolled during active disease.

Only a few counts were recorded for this clone. This sequence joins TRBV19 and TRBJ1-1; maybe TRBD1 (6 bases). V was pared by 4 bases and J by 4 bases, with 16 bases between. The CDR3 has 15 amino acids. From germline, CDR1 is LNHDA and CDR2 SQIVND (reference sequence). The CDR3 nucleotides are TGTGCCAGTAGTAGGGGTACAGGGAGAGGCACTGAAGCTTTCTTT. Its translation is CASSRGTGRGTEAFF.

The sample holds a few counts of this clone. For the CDR3, the DNA is TGTGCCAGCAGCCAAGGAGGCAGCTCCTACGAGCAGTACTTC. This sequence encodes CASSQGGSSYEQYF. This chain uses TRBV4-2 with TRBJ2-7; the D is unclear. The V and J ends lost 1 base and 0 bases respectively, with 7 bases between them. The length of the CDR3 is 14 residues. From germline, CDR1 is LGHNA and CDR2 YNFKEQ.

The gene calls are TRBV6-5 and TRBJ1-2; TRBD1 might be the D (6 bases). Between the trimmed V and J ends, which lost 8 bases and 10 bases, there was a span of 17 bases. The CDR3 length is 12 residues. Germline CDR1 reads MNHEY; CDR2 reads SVGAGI. CDR3 nucleotide sequence: TGTGCCAGCGGTACAGGGCTTGGGATCTACACCTTC. Residues: CASGTGLGIYTF.

CDR3 DNA sequence: TGCGCCAGCAGCCCTGCCAGACTAGCGGGGACCTACAATGAGCAGTTCTTC. It encodes CASSPARLAGTYNEQFF. The V call is TRBV4-1, the J call TRBJ2-1, with 11 positions matching TRBD2. In germline, CDR1 is MGHRA, CDR2 YSYEKL. The CDR3 length is 17 residues. Trimming removed 4 bases from V and 2 bases from J; junction bases left unmatched: 7.

V gene TRBV19 combines with J gene TRBJ2-1, with D possibly being TRBD2 (6 bases). V dropped 3 bases and J dropped 1 base, with 13 bases sitting between them. Germline CDR1 LNHDA, CDR2 SQIVND (reference sequence). The CDR3 loop spans 16 amino acids. DNA of the CDR3: TGTGCCAGTAGTATCGGTTGGGGGGTGTCCTACAATGAGCAGTTCTTC. Its translation is CASSIGWGVSYNEQFF.

This clone occurred a few times. The rearrangement joins TRBV5-1 to TRBJ2-7; the D gene is possibly TRBD1 (5 bases). The CDR3 covers 16 residues. The V and J ends lost 0 bases and 6 bases respectively, with 19 bases between them. Germline-derived CDR1 and CDR2 are SGHRS and YFSETQ. CDR3 DNA: TGCGCCAGCAGCTTGGGGTCCAGGGCCCTTGGGATCGAGCAGTACTTC. Its translation is CASSLGSRALGIEQYF.

The genes are TRBV27 and TRBJ2-7, with 7 bases identical to TRBD1. Losses at the gene ends were 6 bases for V and 2 bases for J; bases not matched to a gene: 7. CDR1 and CDR2 from the germline V gene are MNHEY and SMNVEV (reference sequence). CDR3 length equals 14 residues. The CDR3 sequence: CASRAHRGAYEQYF. In nucleotides, the CDR3 is TGTGCCAGCAGAGCCCACAGGGGTGCCTACGAGCAGTACTTC.